The 28 T cell receptor beta chains in this list originate from one sample, sequenced in a study of blood T cell repertoires in COVID-19. Only in-frame clones appear in the TCRdb table, and some are missing; sequencing was by immunoSEQ multiplex PCR. The top ten hold 7.5% to 9% of the sample, which has 260,000 or so clones, approximately 87% seen once. Sample: peripheral blood. These receptors all come from a human donor in a cohort sampled during active COVID-19.

The DNA of the CDR3 is TGTGCCAGCAGTTTATATGGACTAGCGGGCTCCTACGAGCAGTACTTC. Amino acids: CASSLYGLAGSYEQYF. The chain joins TRBV27 to TRBJ2-7, with 11 bases matching TRBD2. The CDR3 has 16 residues. After removal of 1 base from V and 0 bases from J, the junction contained 2 bases not matched to a gene. Germline V gene data show CDR1 as MNHEY and CDR2 as SMNVEV (reference sequence).

Concerning this clone: The junction and the germline gene differ at one end; a read error may be behind it. The rearrangement uses TRBV7-7 and TRBJ2-5, with TRBD1 matching 9 bases. The germline CDR1 and CDR2 sequences are SSHAT and FNYEAQ (reference sequence). The CDR3 contains 15 residues. The CDR3: CASSLGDRDQETQYF. The CDR3, as DNA: TGTGCTAGCAGCTTAGGGGACAGGGATCAAGAGACCCAGTACTTC.

The chain combines TRBV28 with TRBJ2-2; 9 nucleotides agree with TRBD1. The CDR3 covers 15 residues. V lost 7 bases and J lost 1; bases outside the gene matches: 4. Germline V gene data show CDR1 as MDHEN and CDR2 as SYDVKM. The CDR3 reads CASTADRGNTGELFF. DNA of the CDR3: TGTGCCAGCACCGCGGACAGGGGGAACACCGGGGAGCTGTTTTTT.

V and J are TRBV18 and TRBJ2-7; D is unresolved. Germline values: CDR1 KGHSH, CDR2 LQKENI. The ends were cut back, 1 base at V and 1 base at J, with 5 bases in the middle. The CDR3 is 13 residues long. CDR3 sequence: CASSPRASYEQYF. CDR3 sequence (DNA): TGTGCCAGCTCACCACGCGCTTCCTACGAGCAGTACTTC.

As for this clone: This specimen includes other DNA sequences encoding the same CDR3. V and J are TRBV28 and TRBJ1-5, with 8 bases lining up with TRBD1. Germline assignment: CDR1 MDHEN and CDR2 SYDVKM. The J segment lost 1 base and the V segment lost 5 bases, leaving 4 bases of the junction unmatched. The CDR3 has 15 amino acids. For the CDR3, the DNA is TGTGCCAGCAGTCTTCAGGGGGCAAGCAATCAGCCCCAGCATTTT. This gives the protein CASSLQGASNQPQHF.

The chain carries TRBV5-1 and TRBJ2-2; no clear D gene. CDR3 length equals 14 residues. The germline CDR1 and CDR2 sequences are SGHRS and YFSETQ. Trimming shortened V by 2 bases and J by 6 bases, and 11 bases separated the two germline ends. The CDR3 nucleotides are TGCGCCAGCAGCTTTAGCTCTGGGTCCGGGGAGCTGTTTTTT. It encodes CASSFSSGSGELFF.

The chain couples TRBV6-1 to TRBJ2-2; perhaps TRBD1 as D (5 bases). There are 15 residues in the CDR3. Trimming took 2 bases from V and 6 from J, leaving 13 bases between them. From germline, CDR1 is MNHNS and CDR2 SASEGT. CDR3 sequence reads: CASSELLGPPGELFF. The CDR3 nucleotides are TGTGCCAGCAGTGAATTATTGGGGCCTCCCGGGGAGCTGTTTTTT.

This chain uses TRBV9 with TRBJ2-1, with 7 nucleotides matching TRBD1. Germline lookup yields CDR1 SGDLS and CDR2 YYNGEE. V lost 3 bases and J lost 0; bases outside the gene matches: 3. The CDR3 sequence is 15 residues long. The CDR3 spells CASSDTGDSYNEQFF. Written as DNA, the CDR3 is TGTGCCAGCAGCGACACAGGGGACTCCTACAATGAGCAGTTCTTC.

This clone was observed a single time. V usage is TRBV6-6 and J usage is TRBJ2-6, with 8 bases matching TRBD1. CDR1 MNHNY and CDR2 SVGAGI come from the germline V gene (reference sequence). V lost 7 bases to trimming and J lost 0 bases; unmatched junction nucleotides: 8. This CDR3 comprises 17 residues. As DNA, the CDR3 is TGTGCCAGCAATCGACAGGGGAGAGTCTCTGGGGCCAACGTCCTGACTTTC. Protein product: CASNRQGRVSGANVLTF.

The V call is TRBV6-5, the J call TRBJ2-7, with TRBD2 matching 7 bases. CDR1 is MNHEY, CDR2 SVGAGI, per germline. V trimming: 3 bases; J trimming: 7 bases; junction bases outside the gene matches: 9. The CDR3 spans 14 residues. The CDR3, as DNA: TGTGCCAGCAGTTATTATAATCTAGCGGAAGAGCAGTACTTC. This encodes CASSYYNLAEEQYF.

CDR3 sequence reads: CASSRRFADRDCHETGNQPQHF. In DNA form, the CDR3 reads TGTGCCAGCAGCCGAAGATTTGCGGACCGGGACTGCCACGAAACGGGCAATCAGCCCCAGCATTTT. The chain joins TRBV3-1 (or the pseudogene TRBV3-2) to TRBJ1-5, with D possibly being TRBD1 (5 bases). The germline V gene encodes CDR1 LGHDT and CDR2 YNNKEL (reference sequence). CDR3 size: 22 residues. Trimming took 4 bases from V and 2 from J, leaving 33 bases between them.

This clone was counted once. This chain links TRBV6-5 with TRBJ1-6; D is possibly TRBD1 (5 bases). This CDR3 comprises 15 residues. Between the trimmed V and J ends, which lost 0 bases and 10 bases, there was a span of 13 bases. The V gene's germline CDR1 is MNHEY and CDR2 SVGAGI. CDR3 in amino acids: CASSYSNRFKSPLHF. CDR3 in DNA: TGTGCCAGCAGTTACTCGAACAGGTTCAAATCACCCCTCCACTTT.

This chain connects TRBV10-3 to TRBJ2-7; 9 positions agree with TRBD1. After removal of 4 bases from V and 5 bases from J, the junction contained 6 bases not matched to a gene. The CDR3 consists of 14 residues. In germline, CDR1 is ENHRY, CDR2 SYGVKD. This CDR3 reads CAISGDREWNEQYF. In DNA form, the CDR3 reads TGTGCCATCAGTGGGGACAGGGAATGGAACGAGCAGTACTTC.

This CDR3 is CASSAATSGGDTDTQYF. CDR3 nucleotide sequence: TGTGCCAGCAGCGCCGCCACTAGCGGGGGGGACACAGATACGCAGTATTTT. The chain has TRBV9 and TRBJ2-3; 13 bases align to TRBD2. V gave up 3 bases and J gave up 2 bases; unmatched junction bases: 6. From germline, CDR1 is SGDLS and CDR2 YYNGEE. This CDR3 contains 17 residues.

Concerning this clone: Other DNA sequences within the sample encode an identical CDR3. The chain combines TRBV7-2 with TRBJ2-5; 12 bases match TRBD1. The CDR3 extends over 16 amino acids. In germline, CDR1 is SGHTA, CDR2 FQGNSA. V trimming: 1 base; J trimming: 4 bases; junction bases outside the gene matches: 4. The CDR3 is CASSLGDRGLGETQYF. The CDR3 DNA reads as TGTGCCAGCAGCTTAGGGGACAGGGGGCTTGGAGAGACCCAGTACTTC.

This clone was observed a few times. The chain employs TRBV27 and TRBJ2-3; D is possibly TRBD2 (6 bases). The CDR3 spans 16 residues. The germline CDR1 and CDR2 sequences are MNHEY and SMNVEV (reference sequence). Trimming left V 4 bases short and J 3 bases short, with 17 bases between. Here the CDR3 reads CASSYPTSGGTDTQYF. CDR3 nucleotides: TGTGCCAGCAGTTACCCGACTAGTGGGGGGACAGATACGCAGTATTTT.

The V and J genes are TRBV20-1 and TRBJ2-1; TRBD2 might be the D (6 bases). CDR1 and CDR2 from the germline V gene are DFQATT and SNEGSKA (reference sequence). The CDR3 is 15 residues long. V was trimmed by 3 bases and J by 7 bases, leaving 19 bases between them. CDR3 nucleotide sequence: TGCAGTGCTAGTACTAGCCGGGTTTTAAGGAATGAGCAGTTCTTC. Translation: CSASTSRVLRNEQFF.

This rearrangement joins TRBV4-1 to TRBJ2-3; no reliable D call. V lost 1 base and J lost 3, with 14 bases in between. The V gene's germline CDR1 is MGHRA and CDR2 YSYEKL. The CDR3 has 16 amino acids. CDR3 loop: CASSQGPGGMTDTQYF. For the CDR3, the DNA is TGCGCCAGCAGCCAAGGTCCCGGCGGTATGACAGATACGCAGTATTTT.

The chain combines TRBV6-6 with TRBJ1-5; 7 bases agree with TRBD1. Germline-derived CDR1 and CDR2 are MNHNY and SVGAGI (reference sequence). This CDR3 has 16 residues. V shed 5 bases and J 5 bases; nucleotides not matched to a gene: 12. The DNA for the CDR3 is TGTGCCAGCAGTCGAAAGAGACAGGGTGAGGATCAGCCCCAGCATTTT. This codes for CASSRKRQGEDQPQHF.

The chain joins TRBV12-5 to TRBJ1-3; 7 nucleotides line up with TRBD1. Germline lookup yields CDR1 LGHNT and CDR2 FRNRAP. This CDR3 is built from 17 residues. The V segment lost 5 bases and the J segment 4 bases; nucleotides outside the gene matches: 14. For the CDR3, the DNA is TGTGCTAGTGGTGCACCGGGACAGAATGAAGCCGGAAACACCATATATTTT. It codes for CASGAPGQNEAGNTIYF. Full variable domain (missing parts from reference TRBV12-5 and TRBJ1-3): DARVTQTPRHKVTEMGQEVTMRCQPILGHNTVFWYRQTMMQGLELLAYFRNRAPLDDSGMPKDRFSAEMPDATLATLKIQPSEPRDSAVYFCASGAPGQNEAGNTIYFGEGSWLTVV.

The chain combines TRBV7-2 with TRBJ2-7; 7 positions match TRBD1. This CDR3 comprises 12 residues. The trim removed 6 bases at V and 3 bases at J, leaving 2 bases unmatched. Germline CDR1 reads SGHTA; CDR2 reads FQGNSA. CDR3 bases: TGTGCCAGCAGTCCAGGGGGCTACGAGCAGTACTTC. As protein: CASSPGGYEQYF.

The V and J genes are TRBV7-3 and TRBJ2-1, with 10 bases aligning to TRBD2. Trimming at V came to 1 base and at J to 5 bases, leaving 8 bases not matched to a gene. The CDR3 runs to 17 residues. Germline loops: CDR1 SGHTA, CDR2 FQGTGA. The CDR3 DNA follows: TGTGCCAGCAGCTTAAGCGGCAGCGGGAGGGCCAACAATGAGCAGTTCTTC. Translating gives CASSLSGSGRANNEQFF. Variable domain in full (rest from reference TRBV7-3 and TRBJ2-1): GAGVSQTPSNKVTEKGKYVELRCDPISGHTALYWYRQSLGQGPEFLIYFQGTGAADDSGLPNDRFFAVRPEGSVSTLKIQRTERGDSAVYLCASSLSGSGRANNEQFFGPGTRLTVL.

The chain uses TRBV5-1 and TRBJ2-5; a possible D gene is TRBD2 (5 bases). Germline CDR1 and CDR2: SGHRS and YFSETQ. The V end lost 0 bases, the J end lost 2 bases, and 11 bases lay between the germline ends. This CDR3 has 15 amino acids. The CDR3 reads CASSLVAGSQETQYF. Written as DNA, the CDR3 is TGCGCCAGCAGCTTGGTCGCGGGTTCTCAAGAGACCCAGTACTTC.

This chain uses TRBV5-1 with TRBJ2-3, with TRBD1 identical over 7 bases. V was pared by 4 bases and J by 2 bases, with 4 bases of the junction left unmatched. Germline CDR1 SGHRS, CDR2 YFSETQ. This CDR3 has 14 amino acids. The CDR3 reads CASSQDRATDTQYF. In nucleotides, the CDR3 is TGCGCCAGCAGCCAAGACAGGGCCACAGATACGCAGTATTTT.

This clone was detected a few times. The chain is built from TRBV10-2 and TRBJ2-7; D is perhaps TRBD2 (6 bases). Per the germline V gene, CDR1 is WSHSY and CDR2 is SAAADI. Trimming removed 4 bases from V and 6 bases from J, with 13 bases in between. The CDR3 is 13 residues long. CDR3 in DNA: TGCGCCAGCAGTGCCGGGAGAGCGGCCGAGCAGTACTTC. Encoded protein: CASSAGRAAEQYF.

J is TRBJ2-1 and V is TRBV5-1, with TRBD2 identical over 7 bases. Germline-derived CDR1 and CDR2 are SGHRS and YFSETQ. V lost 0 bases to trimming and J lost 3 bases; unmatched junction nucleotides: 12. This CDR3 has 18 residues. The CDR3 DNA is TGCGCCAGCAGCTTGGGACCCGTGGGCGGGAGTGACTACAATGAGCAGTTCTTC. Amino acid sequence: CASSLGPVGGSDYNEQFF.

The chain carries TRBV11-2 and TRBJ2-4, with D possibly TRBD2 on 6 matching bases. The CDR3 runs to 17 residues. The V and J ends lost 1 base and 8 bases respectively, with 21 bases between them. Germline V gene data show CDR1 as SGHAT and CDR2 as FQNNGV. CDR3 protein: CASSLVLRASAVDIQYF. CDR3 DNA: TGTGCCAGCAGCTTAGTGCTCCGGGCTAGCGCGGTTGACATTCAGTACTTC.

The V call is TRBV5-4, the J call TRBJ1-1; D remains unclear. Germline CDR1 SGHNT, CDR2 YYREEE (reference sequence). The CDR3 runs to 14 residues. The V end was cut by 0 bases, the J end by 0 bases, with 6 bases between. DNA for the CDR3: TGTGCCAGCAGCTTGGGGTACATGAACACTGAAGCTTTCTTT. Its translation is CASSLGYMNTEAFF. Together with reference TRBV5-4 and TRBJ1-1, the CDR3 gives the full variable domain: ETGVTQSPTHLIKTRGQQVTLRCSSQSGHNTVSWYQQALGQGPQFIFQYYREEENGRGNFPPRFSGLQFPNYSSELNVNALELDDSALYLCASSLGYMNTEAFFGQGTRLTVV.